A single sample gave rise to the 25 T cell receptor beta chains below, sequenced in a study of cytomegalovirus exposure and HLA in healthy donors. The primer mix had 60 Vbeta and 13 Jbeta primers. Only in-frame clones appear in the TCRdb table, and some are missing; sequencing was by immunoSEQ multiplex PCR. Of tens of thousands of clones listed, about 80% are singletons. Sequencing input: PBMCs. The receptors shown here come from a man aged 50-60 years in good health and CMV-seronegative.

This sequence joins TRBV6-5 and TRBJ1-1; possible D gene TRBD1, 5 bases. V lost 6 bases to trimming and J lost 11 bases, with 22 bases between them. The germline gives CDR1 MNHEY, CDR2 SVGAGI. The CDR3 totals 14 residues. The CDR3 coding sequence is TGTGCCAGCAGGCAACTCACAGGCCCTAGTGGGGCTTTCTTT. Translated, it gives CASRQLTGPSGAFF.

CDR3 in amino acids: CASSTTRDRQYF. In nucleotides, the CDR3 is TGTGCCAGCAGTACGACTAGGGACCGGCAGTACTTC. The chain combines TRBV6-6 with TRBJ2-7; D might be TRBD2 (6 bases). Germline V gene data show CDR1 as MNHNY and CDR2 as SVGAGI (reference sequence). The length of the CDR3 is 12 residues. The ends were cut back, 5 bases at V and 9 bases at J, with 14 bases in the middle.

The gene calls are TRBV28 and TRBJ2-3, with D perhaps matching TRBD2 (6 bases). V was trimmed by 4 bases and J by 5 bases, leaving 16 bases between them. Germline CDR1 reads MDHEN; CDR2 reads SYDVKM. The length of the CDR3 is 15 residues. CDR3 DNA: TGTGCCAGCAGTTCCAACTACGGAGGGGAAGATACGCAGTATTTT. Protein sequence: CASSSNYGGEDTQYF.

The gene calls are TRBV27 and TRBJ1-6; possible D gene TRBD1, 5 bases. This CDR3 has 14 amino acids. V gave up 10 bases and J gave up 3 bases, with 13 bases separating them. Germline V gives CDR1 MNHEY, CDR2 SMNVEV (reference sequence). The CDR3 here is CATSIRGYNSPLHF. The CDR3 DNA sequence: TGTGCCACCTCTATAAGGGGCTATAATTCACCCCTCCACTTT.

This clone occurred once. This sequence joins TRBV6-1 and TRBJ2-1; 8 bases map to TRBD2. This CDR3 region has 19 residues. The germline V gene has CDR1 MNHNS and CDR2 SASEGT. The trim removed 6 bases at V and 5 bases at J, leaving 21 bases unmatched. This CDR3 is CASREYSGTSQTTHNEQFF. CDR3 coding DNA: TGTGCCAGCAGGGAATATTCCGGGACTAGTCAAACAACTCACAATGAGCAGTTCTTC.

V is TRBV6-6 and J is TRBJ2-5, with D unresolved. Germline V CDR1 and CDR2: MNHNY, SVGAGI (reference sequence). CDR3 size: 14 residues. V lost 6 bases and J lost 1, with 12 bases in between. The CDR3 DNA follows: TGTGCCAGCAGGAACCAACAGTCCCAAGAGACCCAGTACTTC. Its protein product is CASRNQQSQETQYF.

The V call is TRBV29-1, the J call TRBJ2-3; 9 bases map to TRBD2. J gave up 7 bases and V 6 bases, and 11 bases lay outside the gene matches. This CDR3 is 14 amino acids long. Germline assignment: CDR1 SQVTM and CDR2 ANQGSEA. The CDR3 nucleotides are TGCAGCGTCCAGGTTCTAGCGGGGTTATATACGCAGTATTTT. This encodes CSVQVLAGLYTQYF.

The chain employs TRBV9 and TRBJ2-7, with 11 bases fitting TRBD2. The CDR3 loop spans 16 amino acids. V lost 4 bases, J lost 4 bases, and 10 bases stayed unmatched. The germline CDR1 and CDR2 sequences are SGDLS and YYNGEE. The CDR3 DNA reads TGTGCCAGCAGCCAATTAGCGGGGGGGCCTTTTTACGAGCAGTACTTC. Translating gives CASSQLAGGPFYEQYF.

The chain carries TRBV10-3 and TRBJ2-6; D call uncertain. Trimming shortened V by 4 bases and J by 0 bases, and 10 bases separated the two germline ends. Germline V gives CDR1 ENHRY, CDR2 SYGVKD. The CDR3 loop spans 16 amino acids. CDR3 nucleotides: TGTGCCATCAGTGGGCACCATGGCTCTGGGGCCAACGTCCTGACTTTC. Translating it yields CAISGHHGSGANVLTF.

This chain uses TRBV6-6 with TRBJ2-5; 9 bases match TRBD2. CDR1 is MNHNY, CDR2 SVGAGI, per germline (reference sequence). Trimming at V came to 7 bases and at J to 4 bases, leaving 7 bases not matched to a gene. This CDR3 is 14 amino acids long. This CDR3 is CASNTGGGAETQYF. The CDR3 bases are TGTGCCAGCAACACGGGCGGGGGGGCAGAGACCCAGTACTTC.

CDR3 residues: CASSYVSGGTQYF. The CDR3 DNA sequence: TGTGCCAGCAGTTATGTTTCAGGGGGGACCCAGTACTTC. The chain employs TRBV6-5 and TRBJ2-5, with TRBD1 matching 7 bases. CDR1 and CDR2 from the germline V gene are MNHEY and SVGAGI. Germline trimming cut 3 bases from V and 7 bases from J; bases unmatched to any gene: 5. This CDR3 comprises 13 residues.

The rearrangement links TRBV7-2 to TRBJ2-5, with TRBD1 identical over 7 bases. With 5 bases clipped from V and 2 bases from J, the junction kept 5 bases outside the gene matches. The CDR3 sequence is 14 residues long. CDR1 is SGHTA, CDR2 FQGNSA, per germline. For the CDR3, the DNA is TGTGCCAGCAGCGCAGGACAGGTACAAGAGACCCAGTACTTC. This codes for CASSAGQVQETQYF.

Comments on this clone: At one end the junction does not follow the germline gene, possibly because of a read error. The V and J genes are TRBV5-1 and TRBJ1-2, with 7 bases fitting TRBD1. This CDR3 comprises 19 residues. Germline assignment: CDR1 SGHRS and CDR2 YFSETQ. CDR3 in DNA: TGCGCCAGCAGCTTGGCCATAATGGACAGGACTCCGATTAACCATGGCTACACCTTC. Translation gives CASSLAIMDRTPINHGYTF.

The chain is built from TRBV7-2 and TRBJ1-2, with 9 nucleotides matching TRBD1. There are 18 residues in the CDR3. Per germline, CDR1 SGHTA and CDR2 FQGNSA. Germline trimming cut 5 bases from V and 5 bases from J; bases unmatched to any gene: 18. DNA of the CDR3: TGTGCCAGCAGCCCACGGCCGGACAGGGGCGGATTCGGGTATGGCTACACCTTC. Its translation: CASSPRPDRGGFGYGYTF.

V gene TRBV5-1 combines with J gene TRBJ2-7; D remains unclear. Between the trimmed V and J ends, which lost 0 bases and 5 bases, there was a span of 15 bases. The germline V gene has CDR1 SGHRS and CDR2 YFSETQ. This CDR3 is built from 15 residues. The CDR3 sequence: CASSLGRHGIDEQYF. Here the CDR3 DNA reads TGCGCCAGCAGCTTGGGCCGACACGGAATCGACGAGCAGTACTTC.

The gene calls are TRBV5-1 and TRBJ2-6; tentatively, D is TRBD2 (5 bases). CDR1 SGHRS and CDR2 YFSETQ come from the germline V gene. Trimming pared 2 bases from V and 4 bases from J, leaving 16 bases between. The CDR3 totals 17 residues. As DNA, the CDR3 is TGCGCCAGCAGCTTAGACGGGGTGGGAGCCGGGGCCAACGTCCTGACTTTC. Amino acid sequence: CASSLDGVGAGANVLTF.

The V gene is TRBV9, the J gene TRBJ2-5, with D perhaps TRBD2 (5 bases). In germline, CDR1 is SGDLS, CDR2 YYNGEE. CDR3 length: 14 amino acids. V was cut by 1 base and J by 2 bases, with 9 bases left in between. The CDR3 DNA reads TGTGCCAGCAGCGTAACCGGGATTCAAGAGACCCAGTACTTC. Translating it yields CASSVTGIQETQYF.

The genes are TRBV5-1 and TRBJ2-7, with D perhaps TRBD1 (5 bases). V was clipped by 4 bases and J by 2 bases, with 7 bases between them. CDR3 length: 12 residues. Germline V gives CDR1 SGHRS, CDR2 YFSETQ. CDR3 sequence reads: CASSGHTYEQYF. The CDR3, as DNA: TGCGCCAGCAGCGGACATACCTACGAGCAGTACTTC.

This chain uses TRBV10-2 with TRBJ2-3, with TRBD1 matching over 8 bases. V lost 6 bases and J lost 2; bases outside the gene matches: 7. This CDR3 is built from 15 residues. The germline V gene has CDR1 WSHSY and CDR2 SAAADI. The CDR3 is CASRDPGGITDTQYF. The CDR3 DNA reads TGCGCCAGCAGGGACCCAGGGGGCATCACAGATACGCAGTATTTT.

This clone was detected once. This sequence joins TRBV7-8 and TRBJ2-2, with 7 bases matching TRBD1. The CDR3 length is 15 residues. The V segment lost 3 bases and the J segment 3 bases; nucleotides outside the gene matches: 4. Germline V lookup: CDR1 SGHVS, CDR2 FQNEAQ. CDR3 DNA sequence: TGTGCCAGCAGCTTGGAGACAGGGTACACCGGGGAGCTGTTTTTT. It yields the protein CASSLETGYTGELFF.

The chain couples TRBV30 to TRBJ2-2, with a weak D call TRBD2 (5 bases). Trimming removed 7 bases from V and 6 bases from J, with 18 bases in between. Per germline, CDR1 GTSNPN and CDR2 SVGIG (reference sequence). The CDR3 is 14 residues long. This chain's CDR3 is CALTRTALAGELFF. The CDR3 DNA reads as TGTGCCTTGACTCGGACTGCTCTCGCCGGGGAGCTGTTTTTT. Based on the CDR3 plus reference TRBV30 and TRBJ2-2, the full variable domain is SQTIHQWPATLVQPVGSPLSLECTVEGTSNPNLYWYRQAAGRGLQLLFYSVGIGQISSEVPQNLSASRPQDRQFILSSKKLLLSDSGFYLCALTRTALAGELFFGEGSRLTVL.

The CDR3 nucleotides read TGTGCCATCAGTGGGTCGGGGGCTCAGTACGAGCAGTACTTC. It translates to CAISGSGAQYEQYF. V usage is TRBV10-3 and J usage is TRBJ2-7; D tentatively reads TRBD1 or TRBD2 (6 bases each). The germline CDR1 and CDR2 sequences are ENHRY and SYGVKD. V lost 4 bases, J lost 4 bases, and 14 bases lay in between. This CDR3 is 14 amino acids long.

The chain employs TRBV27 and TRBJ1-2; D is perhaps TRBD1 (5 bases). CDR3 length: 14 amino acids. From germline, CDR1 is MNHEY and CDR2 SMNVEV (reference sequence). Trimming stripped 8 bases from V and 0 bases from J, with 13 bases between. The CDR3 region is CASCPQGPNYGYTF. DNA for the CDR3: TGTGCCAGCTGCCCTCAGGGCCCTAACTATGGCTACACCTTC.

Concerning this clone itself: At one end, the junction sequence differs from germline, possibly due to a read error. V is TRBV29-1 and J is TRBJ1-2; D remains unclear. Germline V gene data show CDR1 as SQVTM and CDR2 as ANQGSEA. The CDR3 contains 13 residues. Here the CDR3 reads CSVERASNYDYTF. CDR3 DNA sequence: TGCAGCGTGGAGAGAGCTTCTAACTATGACTACACCTTC. The whole variable domain, remainder taken from reference TRBV29-1 and TRBJ1-2, is SAVISQKPSRDICQRGTSLTIQCQVDSQVTMMFWYRQQPGQSLTLIATANQGSEATYESGFVIDKFPISRPNLTFSTLTVSNMSPEDSSIYLCSVERASNYDYTFGSGTRLTVV.

The V gene is TRBV4-1, the J gene TRBJ2-7, with a possible D match to TRBD1 (5 bases). The CDR3 covers 17 residues. With 0 bases removed from V and 1 base from J, the gap between germline ends came to 16 bases. CDR1 is MGHRA, CDR2 YSYEKL, per germline. The chain's CDR3 is CASSQDLGVRDSYEQYF. Written as DNA, the CDR3 is TGCGCCAGCAGCCAAGATCTAGGGGTCAGGGATTCCTACGAGCAGTACTTC.